Here is one T cell receptor (beta chain) with its context. The antigen is unknown. This entry belongs to a study of cytomegalovirus exposure and HLA in healthy donors. General study points: An analysis that came later showed most CMV-associated TCR beta chains appearing HLA-restricted.

The study ran its PCR with 60 Vbeta and 13 Jbeta primers. The assay was immunoSEQ multiplex PCR, and TCRdb's table has in-frame clones only and misses some. The data hold 130,000 or so clones, with around 70% observed a single time. Sample: PBMCs. This clonotype was obtained from a woman in her thirties or forties in good health and CMV-seropositive.

This CDR3 reads CASSMRGAGTGQETQYF. The CDR3 coding sequence is TGTGCCAGTAGTATGAGGGGGGCCGGGACAGGCCAAGAGACCCAGTACTTC. The gene calls are TRBV19 and TRBJ2-5; 8 bases map to TRBD1. This CDR3 has 17 amino acids. Germline-derived CDR1 and CDR2 are LNHDA and SQIVND (reference sequence). V trimming: 3 bases; J trimming: 1 base; junction bases outside the gene matches: 10.